The following is a T cell receptor (beta chain) sequence with its context. This sample was included in a study of blood T cell repertoires in COVID-19. Study-level background: Sample material is recorded as cDNA or gDNA derived from T cells, B-cell-depleted T cells, or PBMCs.

The CDR3 is 14 residues long. V trimming: 5 bases; J trimming: 1 base; junction bases outside the gene matches: 5. Per the germline V gene, CDR1 is LNHDA and CDR2 is SQIVND (reference sequence). Generated by immunoSEQ multiplex PCR, the TCRdb table keeps only in-frame clones and is missing some. Of fewer than 200,000 clones in the sample, about 93% were seen once. The chain joins TRBV19 to TRBJ2-7; 7 bases are a match to TRBD1. Material: peripheral blood. The receptor's source is a woman aged 45-65 years with acute or convalescent COVID-19. CDR3 bases: TGTGCCAGTAGTCCAGGGGGTAAGTCCTACGAGCAGTACTTC. It specifies CASSPGGKSYEQYF. The whole variable domain, remainder taken from reference TRBV19 and TRBJ2-7, is DGGITQSPKYLFRKEGQNVTLSCEQNLNHDAMYWYRQDPGQGLRLIYYSQIVNDFQKGDIAEGYSVSREKKESFPLTVTSAQKNPTAFYLCASSPGGKSYEQYFGPGTRLTVT.